This TCR beta chain was profiled in a study of CD8 T cells in Susac syndrome. This clonotype was found once. Per the germline V gene, CDR1 is MRHNA and CDR2 is SNTAGT. The V segment lost 2 bases and the J segment 3 bases; nucleotides outside the gene matches: 9. The CDR3 extends over 17 amino acids. RNA was extracted with the RNeasy kit, and a quantity of 0.5 to 1 ug was reverse transcribed using random hexamers. TCRdb ran MiXCR on the immunoSEQ multiplex PCR reads and lists one entry per CDR3 protein. The sample holds under 300,000 distinct CDR3 sequences, 90% to 96% seen once. The receptor was derived from a human donor with Susac syndrome. Sequenced: CD4+ T cells from PBMCs. The J gene is TRBJ2-2, the V gene TRBV6-4; 7 bases map to TRBD1. The chain's CDR3 is CASSDKRGQSYTGELFF. As DNA, the CDR3 is TGTGCCAGCAGTGACAAAAGGGGGCAATCTTACACCGGGGAGCTGTTTTTT.